This TCR beta chain was sequenced during a study of blood T cell repertoires in COVID-19. Study-wide context: In each case, the material was cDNA or gDNA derived from T cells, B-cell-depleted T cells, or PBMCs.

Original processing methods: The authors estimated nucleated cell counts from reference gene primer amplification. Clones were sequenced by immunoSEQ multiplex PCR, and TCRdb holds only the in-frame ones, with some missing. Clone size and V and J calls were adopted from that table, with D and trimming inferred from the DNA. Counted here are roughly 120,000 clones, roughly 80% occurring once; the ten biggest clones make up around 1.5%. V was clipped by 5 bases and J by 4 bases; unmatched bases: 6. CDR3 size: 14 residues. The germline V gene encodes CDR1 SNHLY and CDR2 FYNNEI. The table lists this clone with a count of one.

The V gene is TRBV2, the J gene TRBJ1-2, with 8 bases that match TRBD1. The sample consisted of peripheral blood. The source is a man in his fifties with acute or convalescent COVID-19. The DNA of the CDR3 is TGTGCCAGCAGTACAGGGGGTATGGGCTATGGCTACACCTTC. It encodes CASSTGGMGYGYTF.